These 29 T cell receptor beta chains share one sample of origin, sequenced in a study of CD8 T cells in Susac syndrome. RNA in amounts of roughly 0.45 to 1 ug was reverse transcribed with random hexamers. Each CDR3 protein gets one entry after TCRdb re-called the immunoSEQ multiplex PCR reads with MiXCR. The repertoire holds over 100,000 distinct CDR3 sequences, with about nine tenths as singletons. The specimen sequenced was CD4+ T cells from PBMCs. These receptors were taken from a human donor in good health.

The rearrangement links TRBV20-1 to TRBJ2-3, with D possibly being TRBD1 (5 bases). Looked up from germline, CDR1 is DFQATT and CDR2 is SNEGSKA (reference sequence). There are 15 residues in the CDR3. Trimming cost V 4 bases and J 0 bases, with 14 bases left between them. The CDR3 DNA reads TGCAGTGCTACATACAGGATCCCTAGCACAGATACGCAGTATTTT. As protein: CSATYRIPSTDTQYF.

The rearrangement links TRBV5-6 to TRBJ2-7; possible D gene TRBD2, 5 bases. The CDR3 contains 13 residues. Deletions cut 6 bases from V and 1 base from J, with 11 bases between. Germline V gene data show CDR1 as SGHDT and CDR2 as YYEEEE. CDR3: CASTLGRSYEQYF. The CDR3 coding sequence is TGTGCCAGCACGTTGGGGAGATCCTACGAGCAGTACTTC.

The rearrangement joins TRBV7-8 to TRBJ1-1; maybe TRBD1 (5 bases). The V end lost 5 bases, the J end lost 7 bases, and 17 bases lay between the germline ends. Germline V gives CDR1 SGHVS, CDR2 FQNEAQ. This CDR3 spans 14 amino acids. The CDR3 region is CASSGGSAPNEAFF. The CDR3 DNA sequence: TGTGCCAGCAGCGGGGGGTCCGCGCCGAATGAAGCTTTCTTT.

The chain employs TRBV29-1 and TRBJ2-7; D is possibly TRBD2 (6 bases). Germline CDR1 reads SQVTM; CDR2 reads ANQGSEA. This CDR3 has 12 residues. CDR3 DNA sequence: TGCACCGCGGGGACCGGAACCTACGAGCAGTACTTC. Translated, it gives CTAGTGTYEQYF.

V gene TRBV6-2 or TRBV6-3 combines with J gene TRBJ2-1; the match to TRBD2 covers 9 bases. Germline V gene lookup returns CDR1 MNHEY and CDR2 SVGEGT. The CDR3 contains 16 residues. V was pared by 5 bases and J by 0 bases, with 5 bases of the junction left unmatched. The CDR3, as DNA: TGTGCCAGCAGTCGGGGACTAGCCACCTCCTACAATGAGCAGTTCTTC. Translated, it gives CASSRGLATSYNEQFF.

The chain carries TRBV7-6 and TRBJ1-2, with unresolved D. Between the trimmed V and J ends, which lost 4 bases and 4 bases, there was a span of 28 bases. CDR3 length equals 19 residues. Germline V gives CDR1 SGHVS, CDR2 FNYEAQ. The CDR3 sequence is CASSSDMVGRGLSGYGYTF. For the CDR3, the DNA is TGTGCCAGCAGCTCTGATATGGTCGGACGTGGCCTCTCAGGCTATGGCTACACCTTC.

V usage is TRBV11-1 and J usage is TRBJ2-1, with 12 bases that match TRBD1. Losses at the gene ends were 5 bases for V and 2 bases for J; bases not matched to a gene: 10. CDR3 length: 18 residues. CDR1 and CDR2 (germline): SGHAT, FQDESV (reference sequence). The CDR3 coding sequence is TGTGCCAGCAGCCTCGGGACAGGGGGCGCAGGGACCTACAATGAGCAGTTCTTC. Translation: CASSLGTGGAGTYNEQFF.

This clonotype was recorded a few times. A read error may account for a junction end that differs from germline. The gene calls are TRBV29-1 and TRBJ2-1, with TRBD2 as a possible D gene (5 bases). Germline CDR1 SQVTM, CDR2 ANQGSEA. This CDR3 has 13 amino acids. CDR3 nucleotide sequence: TGTAGCGTTGAACGGTCCAGCTACAATGAGCAGTTCTTC. Translated: CSVERSSYNEQFF.

CDR3 in DNA: TGTGCCATCAGTGAGACCCAGACTAGCAACTACGAGCAGTACTTC. Amino acids: CAISETQTSNYEQYF. The rearrangement joins TRBV10-3 to TRBJ2-7, with 7 nucleotides matching TRBD2. In germline, CDR1 is ENHRY, CDR2 SYGVKD. This CDR3 contains 15 residues. Unmatched junction bases numbered 7, after V lost 2 bases and J lost 3 bases.

This clonotype was observed once. The V call is TRBV6-6, the J call TRBJ2-1; D is unresolved. There are 12 residues in the CDR3. Germline CDR1 reads MNHNY; CDR2 reads SVGAGI (reference sequence). Trimming removed 7 bases from V and 3 bases from J, with 7 bases in between. CDR3 amino acids: CASTGVYNEQFF. The CDR3 region has the DNA TGTGCCAGCACAGGTGTCTACAATGAGCAGTTCTTC.

The V gene is TRBV14, the J gene TRBJ1-1, with D hard to call. The CDR3 has 13 amino acids. CDR1 is SGHDN, CDR2 FVKESK, per germline. V lost 5 bases, J lost 1 base, and 8 bases lay in between. CDR3 DNA sequence: TGTGCCAGCAGCAGTCGACAGAACACTGAAGCTTTCTTT. Encoded protein: CASSSRQNTEAFF. Using reference TRBV14 and TRBJ1-1 for the parts outside the CDR3, the full variable domain is EAGVTQFPSHSVIEKGQTVTLRCDPISGHDNLYWYRRVMGKEIKFLLHFVKESKQDESGMPNNRFLAERTGGTYSTLKVQPAELEDSGVYFCASSSRQNTEAFFGQGTRLTVV.

This clonotype has a handful of counts. V is TRBV27 and J is TRBJ2-7; TRBD1 matches 9 bases. Trimming at V came to 0 bases and at J to 7 bases, leaving 4 bases not matched to a gene. In germline, CDR1 is MNHEY, CDR2 SMNVEV (reference sequence). The CDR3 is made up of 14 amino acids. CDR3 residues: CASSLSNRGREQYF. The CDR3 bases are TGTGCCAGCAGTTTATCTAACAGGGGGCGTGAGCAGTACTTC.

This rearrangement joins TRBV20-1 to TRBJ2-5, with 13 bases identical to TRBD2. The CDR3 runs to 20 residues. J gave up 1 base and V 1 base, and 15 bases lay outside the gene matches. Germline V gene sequence: CDR1 DFQATT, CDR2 SNEGSKA (reference sequence). CDR3 sequence: CSARVFLGTSGMGVQETQYF. DNA for the CDR3: TGCAGTGCTAGAGTTTTTCTCGGGACTAGCGGGATGGGAGTCCAAGAGACCCAGTACTTC.

The count of this clonotype is one. The rearrangement uses TRBV12-3 or TRBV12-4 and TRBJ2-3; TRBD2 might be the D (6 bases). The V gene lost 8 bases and the J gene lost 3 bases, with 21 bases spanning the gap. The CDR3 consists of 16 residues. CDR3 sequence reads: CASADPLGGETDTQYF. The CDR3 DNA reads as TGTGCCAGCGCCGACCCTCTAGGCGGGGAGACAGATACGCAGTATTTT.

The chain couples TRBV27 to TRBJ2-6; D tentatively fits TRBD1 or TRBD2 (5 bases each). This CDR3 comprises 17 residues. Germline lookup yields CDR1 MNHEY and CDR2 SMNVEV (reference sequence). The V gene lost 6 bases and the J gene lost 1 base, with 16 bases spanning the gap. DNA for the CDR3: TGTGCCAGCAGGGGCCCGGGGCGAGGTTCTGGGGCCAACGTCCTGACTTTC. This sequence encodes CASRGPGRGSGANVLTF.

The gene calls are TRBV5-1 and TRBJ1-1; D remains ambiguous. The V gene lost 2 bases and the J gene lost 0 bases, with 17 bases spanning the gap. The CDR3 has 17 residues. The V gene's germline CDR1 is SGHRS and CDR2 YFSETQ. DNA of the CDR3: TGCGCCAGCAGCTTCCTTTCAGACTCCGGCATGAACACTGAAGCTTTCTTT. This translates into CASSFLSDSGMNTEAFF.

The chain combines TRBV7-8 with TRBJ2-2; the D gene is possibly TRBD2 (5 bases). V lost 1 base, J lost 4 bases, and 10 bases lay in between. The germline gives CDR1 SGHVS, CDR2 FQNEAQ. The CDR3 extends over 15 amino acids. This CDR3 is CASSLDLSATGELFF. In DNA form, the CDR3 reads TGTGCCAGCAGCTTAGATCTTAGCGCCACCGGGGAGCTGTTTTTT.

The V call is TRBV7-9, the J call TRBJ2-1; D ambiguous. V lost 0 bases and J lost 4, with 10 bases in between. This CDR3 is 15 amino acids long. Germline assignment: CDR1 SEHNR and CDR2 FQNEAQ (reference sequence). CDR3 loop: CASSLAEKIYNEQFF. CDR3 DNA sequence: TGTGCCAGCAGCTTAGCGGAGAAAATTTACAATGAGCAGTTCTTC. Full variable domain (rest looked up from reference TRBV7-9 and TRBJ2-1): DTGVSQNPRHKITKRGQNVTFRCDPISEHNRLYWYRQTLGQGPEFLTYFQNEAQLEKSRLLSDRFSAERPKGSFSTLEIQRTEQGDSAMYLCASSLAEKIYNEQFFGPGTRLTVL.

V and J are TRBV7-9 and TRBJ1-1; D is possibly TRBD1 (6 bases). The CDR3 spans 16 residues. Germline lookup yields CDR1 SEHNR and CDR2 FQNEAQ (reference sequence). Trimming shortened V by 3 bases and J by 3 bases, and 17 bases separated the two germline ends. The CDR3 sequence is CASSFRTEPSHTEAFF. CDR3 sequence (DNA): TGTGCCAGCAGCTTCAGGACAGAACCATCCCACACTGAAGCTTTCTTT.

This chain connects TRBV12-3 or TRBV12-4 to TRBJ2-7, with 11 bases aligning to TRBD2. The CDR3 has 15 residues. Trimming at V came to 1 base and at J to 2 bases, leaving 1 base not matched to a gene. CDR3 coding DNA: TGTGCCAGCAGTTTAGGGGGACTAGCGGCCTACGAGCAGTACTTC. Translated, it gives CASSLGGLAAYEQYF.

The J gene is TRBJ1-2, the V gene TRBV3-1; 7 nucleotides align to TRBD1. The V segment lost 0 bases and the J segment 4 bases; nucleotides outside the gene matches: 8. CDR1 is LGHDT and CDR2 is YNNKEL in the germline V gene (reference sequence). The CDR3 loop spans 16 amino acids. The CDR3 protein is CASSQEGRTGVYGYTF. The CDR3 DNA reads as TGTGCCAGCAGCCAAGAAGGTAGAACAGGGGTCTATGGCTACACCTTC.

The chain has TRBV5-6 and TRBJ2-5; the match to TRBD1 covers 7 bases. CDR1 is SGHDT and CDR2 is YYEEEE in the germline V gene. The CDR3 spans 14 residues. After removal of 1 base from V and 3 bases from J, the junction contained 3 bases not matched to a gene. The CDR3 DNA follows: TGTGCCAGCAGCTTGAGACAGGGTAAAGAGACCCAGTACTTC. Encoded protein: CASSLRQGKETQYF.

The chain's CDR3 is CSVGRGTSTDTQYF. The DNA of the CDR3 is TGCAGCGTTGGACGCGGGACCAGCACAGATACGCAGTATTTT. The rearrangement uses TRBV29-1 and TRBJ2-3, with D possibly matching TRBD2 (6 bases). The V gene's germline CDR1 is SQVTM and CDR2 ANQGSEA. Trimming stripped 4 bases from V and 0 bases from J, with 11 bases between. The CDR3 is 14 amino acids.

This clonotype was detected only once. V usage is TRBV9 and J usage is TRBJ1-2; D is undetermined. V shed 3 bases and J shed 3 bases, with 18 bases lying between them. The CDR3 covers 16 residues. Germline V gene sequence: CDR1 SGDLS, CDR2 YYNGEE. CDR3: CASSATGGIGDYGYTF. DNA for the CDR3: TGTGCCAGCAGCGCGACGGGAGGGATCGGAGACTATGGCTACACCTTC.

The chain couples TRBV7-9 to TRBJ2-1; TRBD2 aligns across 9 bases. Per germline, CDR1 SEHNR and CDR2 FQNEAQ (reference sequence). The CDR3 spans 16 residues. Losses at the gene ends were 5 bases for V and 2 bases for J; bases not matched to a gene: 7. CDR3 sequence (DNA): TGTGCCAGCAGCAACCGCCTAGCGGGGCCCTACAATGAGCAGTTCTTC. Translation: CASSNRLAGPYNEQFF.

The rearrangement links TRBV20-1 to TRBJ1-2; D gene uncertain. The CDR3 length is 9 residues. V was trimmed by 3 bases and J by 14 bases, leaving 10 bases between them. Germline assignment: CDR1 DFQATT and CDR2 SNEGSKA (reference sequence). CDR3 nucleotides: TGCAGTGCTAGTATGCCGCCTACCTTC. This translates into CSASMPPTF.

The V call is TRBV12-3 or TRBV12-4, the J call TRBJ2-3, with TRBD1 matching 7 bases. The CDR3 runs to 14 residues. V lost 6 bases and J lost 2; bases outside the gene matches: 5. This CDR3 reads CASSFDRDTDTQYF. The CDR3 DNA sequence: TGTGCCAGCAGCTTTGACAGGGACACAGATACGCAGTATTTT.

This clonotype was seen a few times. The V gene is TRBV19, the J gene TRBJ1-5, with D uncertain. CDR1 is LNHDA, CDR2 SQIVND, per germline (reference sequence). V shed 5 bases and J shed 3 bases, with 8 bases lying between them. CDR3 length equals 13 residues. This CDR3 reads CASSAYHNQPQHF. In nucleotides, the CDR3 is TGTGCCAGTAGTGCCTACCACAATCAGCCCCAGCATTTT.

The CDR3, as DNA: TGTGCCAGCAGCGACCTCCAGACCCAGTACTTC. Residues: CASSDLQTQYF. The genes are TRBV7-9 and TRBJ2-5; D is undetermined. Germline V lookup: CDR1 SEHNR, CDR2 FQNEAQ (reference sequence). The CDR3 covers 11 residues. V lost 5 bases and J lost 6, with 7 bases in between.